This T cell receptor beta chain was sequenced during a study of blood T cell repertoires in COVID-19. The J segment lost 1 base and the V segment lost 4 bases, leaving 6 bases of the junction unmatched. Per the germline V gene, CDR1 is MGHRA and CDR2 is YSYEKL. This CDR3 region has 15 residues. The table came from immunoSEQ multiplex PCR; TCRdb's copy has only in-frame clones and leaves some out. The data contain some 110,000 clones, approximately 81% of them seen just once; the ten biggest clones take up approximately 1.5%. The sample comprised peripheral blood. V and J are TRBV4-1 and TRBJ2-7; TRBD1 matches at 8 bases. The clonotype was recovered from a middle-aged man with acute or convalescent COVID-19. CDR3: CASSRPGQESYEQYF. For the CDR3, the DNA is TGCGCCAGCAGCCGACCGGGACAGGAGTCCTACGAGCAGTACTTC.